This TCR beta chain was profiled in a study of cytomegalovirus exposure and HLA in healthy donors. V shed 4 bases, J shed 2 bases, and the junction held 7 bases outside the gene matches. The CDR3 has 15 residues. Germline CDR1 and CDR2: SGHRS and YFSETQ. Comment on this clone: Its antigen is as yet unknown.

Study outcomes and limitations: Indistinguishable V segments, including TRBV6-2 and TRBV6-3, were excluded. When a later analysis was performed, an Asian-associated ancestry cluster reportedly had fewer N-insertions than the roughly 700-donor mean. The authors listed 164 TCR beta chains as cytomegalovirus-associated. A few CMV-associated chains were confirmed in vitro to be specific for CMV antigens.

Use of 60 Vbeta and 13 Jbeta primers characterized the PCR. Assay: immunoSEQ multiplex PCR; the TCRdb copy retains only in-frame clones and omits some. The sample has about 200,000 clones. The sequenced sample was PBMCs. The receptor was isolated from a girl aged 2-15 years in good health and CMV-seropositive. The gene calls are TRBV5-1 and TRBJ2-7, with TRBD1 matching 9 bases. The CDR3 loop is CASSTGQGSTYEQYF. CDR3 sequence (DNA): TGCGCCAGCAGCACCGGACAGGGGTCGACCTACGAGCAGTACTTC.